This passage covers 18 T cell receptor beta chains from one sample sequenced in a study of shared clonotypes between healthy human individuals. Sequencing used immunoSEQ multiplex PCR; TCRdb keeps in-frame clones, though not all of them. Of a few million clones listed, around 94% are singletons. Sequenced sample: naive CD4+ T cells sorted from blood. Subset: CD45RA+ positively selected. The receptors shown here come from a man younger than 30 in good health.

The J gene is TRBJ2-4, the V gene TRBV6-6; D is perhaps TRBD2 (6 bases). With 6 bases removed from V and 0 bases from J, the gap between germline ends came to 12 bases. The V gene's germline CDR1 is MNHNY and CDR2 SVGAGI (reference sequence). This CDR3 has 15 residues. CDR3 in DNA: TGTGCCAGCAGCCACGGGGGTAAAGCCAAAAACATTCAGTACTTC. It translates to CASSHGGKAKNIQYF.

The chain carries TRBV28 and TRBJ2-5, with a possible D match to TRBD1 (6 bases). V shed 5 bases and J shed 5 bases, with 21 bases lying between them. Germline CDR1 reads MDHEN; CDR2 reads SYDVKM. The CDR3 loop spans 16 amino acids. The CDR3 here is CASSPPRAGALETQYF. The CDR3 DNA reads TGTGCCAGCAGTCCACCGCGGGCAGGGGCCCTGGAGACCCAGTACTTC.

This clone was seen a few times. The chain combines TRBV6-5 with TRBJ2-7; D might be TRBD2 (6 bases). Germline V gene lookup returns CDR1 MNHEY and CDR2 SVGAGI. V lost 6 bases, J lost 6 bases, and 15 bases lay in between. This CDR3 is built from 13 residues. CDR3 in amino acids: CASSRFRGSEQYF. The CDR3 coding sequence is TGTGCCAGCAGCCGTTTTCGGGGGTCCGAGCAGTACTTC.

As to this clone: The same CDR3 also results from other DNA sequences found in this sample. This chain links TRBV9 with TRBJ2-7; 7 nucleotides align to TRBD2. This CDR3 is 12 amino acids long. After removal of 4 bases from V and 6 bases from J, the junction contained 4 bases not matched to a gene. CDR1 and CDR2 (germline): SGDLS, YYNGEE. CDR3 region: CASSSRGGEQYF. CDR3 coding DNA: TGTGCCAGCAGCTCCCGCGGGGGCGAGCAGTACTTC.

The V call is TRBV4-3, the J call TRBJ2-7, with 9 bases identical to TRBD2. J lost 4 bases, V lost 1 base, and 2 bases had no gene match. Per the germline V gene, CDR1 is LGHNA and CDR2 is YSLEER. The CDR3 is 14 residues long. CDR3 nucleotides: TGCGCCAGCAGCCAAGCGGCGGGAGGGTACGAGCAGTACTTC. Protein: CASSQAAGGYEQYF.

This clone was observed a few times. The J gene is TRBJ1-5, the V gene TRBV27; 8 bases are shared with TRBD1. Germline CDR1 MNHEY, CDR2 SMNVEV (reference sequence). V was clipped by 5 bases and J by 5 bases; unmatched bases: 2. The CDR3 consists of 13 residues. CDR3 nucleotide sequence: TGTGCCAGCAGTCCAGGGGGCCATCAGCCCCAGCATTTT. Its protein product is CASSPGGHQPQHF.

This chain uses TRBV7-2 with TRBJ1-6; possible D gene TRBD1, 6 bases. CDR3 size: 17 residues. V was clipped by 1 base and J by 8 bases, with 18 bases between them. The germline V gene has CDR1 SGHTA and CDR2 FQGNSA. CDR3 coding DNA: TGTGCCAGCAGCTTAGTTTGGGGGGCGCGCTTGGATTCACCCCTCCACTTT. This sequence encodes CASSLVWGARLDSPLHF.

The chain couples TRBV5-1 to TRBJ2-1, with a tentative D call TRBD1 (6 bases). The CDR3 runs to 14 residues. Germline assignment: CDR1 SGHRS and CDR2 YFSETQ. V lost 0 bases and J lost 7, with 11 bases in between. DNA for the CDR3: TGCGCCAGCAGCTTGGCCGGGGACATGAATGAGCAGTTCTTC. It yields the protein CASSLAGDMNEQFF.

The chain is built from TRBV5-6 and TRBJ2-1; 11 bases match TRBD2. Trimming removed 0 bases from V and 8 bases from J; junction bases left unmatched: 4. The CDR3 has 15 residues. Germline V gene lookup returns CDR1 SGHDT and CDR2 YYEEEE. The CDR3 is CASSLASGRQHEQFF. Written as DNA, the CDR3 is TGTGCCAGCAGCTTGGCTAGCGGGAGGCAGCATGAGCAGTTCTTC.

The rearrangement uses TRBV25-1 and TRBJ2-1, with 7 bases identical to TRBD2. V trimming: 3 bases; J trimming: 0 bases; junction bases outside the gene matches: 5. Germline V gene lookup returns CDR1 MGHDK and CDR2 SYGVNS. The CDR3 totals 16 residues. The DNA of the CDR3 is TGTGCCAGCAGTGACCTTAGCGGGCTCTCCTACAATGAGCAGTTCTTC. Protein sequence: CASSDLSGLSYNEQFF.

The J gene is TRBJ2-1, the V gene TRBV6-5, with 7 positions matching TRBD2. CDR1 and CDR2 from the germline V gene are MNHEY and SVGAGI. CDR3 length: 15 amino acids. The junction had 7 bases not matched to a gene; V was cut back by 6 bases and J by 2 bases. The CDR3 region has the DNA TGTGCCAGCAGACGGGGACTAACTACCTACAATGAGCAGTTCTTC. It yields the protein CASRRGLTTYNEQFF.

Worth noting for this clone: Other DNA variants within this sample encode the same CDR3. This sequence joins TRBV15 and TRBJ2-2; no firm D call. Trimming stripped 0 bases from V and 5 bases from J, with 7 bases between. CDR1 is LNHNV, CDR2 YYDKDF, per germline (reference sequence). The CDR3 is made up of 14 amino acids. CDR3 sequence reads: CATSRDLGTGELFF. The CDR3 region has the DNA TGTGCCACCAGCAGAGATCTGGGGACCGGGGAGCTGTTTTTT.

On this clone itself: One junction end disagrees with the germline gene, perhaps due to a read error. The chain joins TRBV25-1 to TRBJ1-1, with D hard to call. Germline CDR1 reads MGHDK; CDR2 reads SYGVNS. The CDR3 loop spans 15 amino acids. The CDR3 reads CASSGGPTVNTEVFF. As DNA, the CDR3 is TGTGCCAGCAGTGGTGGACCTACGGTGAACACTGAAGTTTTCTTT.

The chain carries TRBV11-2 and TRBJ2-6; D remains ambiguous. This CDR3 is 13 amino acids long. Germline V gives CDR1 SGHAT, CDR2 FQNNGV. Trimming stripped 6 bases from V and 0 bases from J, with 3 bases between. The CDR3 DNA is TGTGCCAGCAGACCCTCTGGGGCCAACGTCCTGACTTTC. It is translated as CASRPSGANVLTF.

The chain couples TRBV6-1 to TRBJ1-5; TRBD1 agrees at 7 bases. This CDR3 comprises 15 residues. Losses at the gene ends were 6 bases for V and 0 bases for J; bases not matched to a gene: 5. Germline assignment: CDR1 MNHNS and CDR2 SASEGT. DNA for the CDR3: TGTGCCAGCAGCGCCGGGACAGATAGCAATCAGCCCCAGCATTTT. The encoded protein is CASSAGTDSNQPQHF.

This clone was seen only once. The chain links TRBV19 to TRBJ1-1; 12 nucleotides line up with TRBD1. The ends lost 7 bases at V and 5 bases at J; junction bases unmatched: 5. CDR3 length: 14 residues. Per the germline V gene, CDR1 is LNHDA and CDR2 is SQIVND (reference sequence). CDR3 sequence: CASTTGQGATEAFF. The CDR3 DNA follows: TGTGCCAGTACCACGGGACAGGGGGCGACTGAAGCTTTCTTT.

The V and J genes are TRBV5-8 and TRBJ1-1; TRBD1 might be the D (5 bases). Germline-derived CDR1 and CDR2 are SGHTS and YDEGEE. CDR3 size: 14 residues. V lost 4 bases to trimming and J lost 2 bases, with 12 bases between them. The CDR3 protein is CASSRGRLNTEAFF. The CDR3 DNA follows: TGTGCCAGCAGCCGGGGACGGCTTAACACTGAAGCTTTCTTT.

With respect to this clone: This same CDR3 is encoded by further DNA sequences in the sample. The chain recombines TRBV2 with TRBJ2-7; 7 bases map to TRBD1. CDR1 and CDR2 (germline): SNHLY, FYNNEI. Trimming took 6 bases from V and 0 from J; bases not matched to a gene: 5. The CDR3 runs 14 residues. CDR3 residues: CASRNRGSSYEQYF. The CDR3 DNA reads TGTGCCAGCAGGAACAGGGGCAGCTCCTACGAGCAGTACTTC.